This TCR beta chain stems from a study of beta chain features in type 1 diabetes. CDR1 is KGHSH, CDR2 LQKENI, per germline. V lost 4 bases and J lost 1, with 10 bases in between. The CDR3 covers 14 residues. The investigators reverse transcribed all of the isolated RNA, so they sequenced expressed TCRB transcripts. The average output of naive, central memory and regulatory T cell samples was millions of reads. The data were produced by immunoSEQ multiplex PCR, yet TCRdb's version contains in-frame clones alone and is incomplete. The sample holds about 160,000 clones, 7.5% to 9.5% seen once. Study conclusions and caveats: Moderate yet significant TCRB CDR3 shortening was seen in Type 1 diabetes patients in all four CD4+ subsets. More deletions and fewer insertions at VDJ junctions were found in patients with type 1 diabetes.

A few counts support this clone. What it binds is not known. It was via CD45RO/CCR7/CD25/CD127/CD95/CD27 that CD4+ naive, central memory, regulatory and stem cell-like memory cells were sorted. The clonotype comes from a woman aged 18-29 years with type 1 diabetes. Sequencing was done on a sample of central memory CD4+ T cells from blood. The chain employs TRBV18 and TRBJ1-2, with D perhaps matching TRBD1 (6 bases). CDR3 DNA sequence: TGTGCCAGCTCACTTAACAGGGATAACTATGGCTACACCTTC. It yields the protein CASSLNRDNYGYTF. Drawing the rest from reference TRBV18 and TRBJ1-2, the complete variable domain is NAGVMQNPRHLVRRRGQEARLRCSPMKGHSHVYWYRQLPEEGLKFMVYLQKENIIDESGMPKERFSAEFPKEGPSILRIQQVVRGDSAAYFCASSLNRDNYGYTFGSGTRLTVV.